These 29 T cell receptor beta chains share one sample of origin, sequenced in a study of blood T cell repertoires in COVID-19. Method: immunoSEQ multiplex PCR; TCRdb's copy keeps in-frame clones and lacks some. In the table there are more than 250,000 clones, about 89% of which are singletons. The specimen sequenced was peripheral blood. The source is a man between 18 and 35 years old who had recovered from COVID-19.

This chain connects TRBV5-6 to TRBJ2-6, with TRBD1 matching over 7 bases. Germline V gene sequence: CDR1 SGHDT, CDR2 YYEEEE. V gave up 1 base and J gave up 0 bases; unmatched junction bases: 10. CDR3 length: 19 amino acids. The CDR3 bases are TGTGCCAGCAGCTTGTACTGGGACAGTCCGAACTCTGGGGCCAACGTCCTGACTTTC. It translates to CASSLYWDSPNSGANVLTF.

The chain recombines TRBV6-5 with TRBJ2-7; TRBD2 aligns across 8 bases. This CDR3 has 14 amino acids. Germline CDR1 reads MNHEY; CDR2 reads SVGAGI. Germline trimming cut 8 bases from V and 5 bases from J; bases unmatched to any gene: 11. The CDR3 coding sequence is TGTGCCAGCCGATACGGGACTAGTATCGACGAGCAGTACTTC. Residues: CASRYGTSIDEQYF.

This chain links TRBV5-1 with TRBJ2-7, with TRBD1 matching 8 bases. Germline CDR1 reads SGHRS; CDR2 reads YFSETQ. Germline trimming cut 4 bases from V and 2 bases from J; bases unmatched to any gene: 11. The CDR3 contains 16 residues. The CDR3 loop is CASSLKQGEVPYEQYF. The CDR3 DNA is TGCGCCAGCAGCCTAAAACAGGGGGAAGTTCCCTACGAGCAGTACTTC. Using reference TRBV5-1 and TRBJ2-7 for the parts outside the CDR3, the full variable domain is KAGVTQTPRYLIKTRGQQVTLSCSPISGHRSVSWYQQTPGQGLQFLFEYFSETQRNKGNFPGRFSGRQFSNSRSEMNVSTLELGDSALYLCASSLKQGEVPYEQYFGPGTRLTVT.

This clone appeared a single time. The V call is TRBV30, the J call TRBJ2-1, with D possibly being TRBD1 (6 bases). The CDR3 is made up of 14 amino acids. Trimming shortened V by 0 bases and J by 7 bases, and 13 bases separated the two germline ends. Germline CDR1 reads GTSNPN; CDR2 reads SVGIG (reference sequence). The CDR3 DNA reads TGTGCCTGGAGTGTACCCTGGACAGTTAATGAGCAGTTCTTC. It encodes CAWSVPWTVNEQFF.

This clone appeared a few times. V gene TRBV18 combines with J gene TRBJ1-4; D is ambiguous. Germline V gene lookup returns CDR1 KGHSH and CDR2 LQKENI. CDR3 size: 13 residues. V lost 3 bases to trimming and J lost 8 bases, with 10 bases between them. The CDR3 loop is CASSPGWAEKLFF. In nucleotides, the CDR3 is TGTGCCAGCTCACCTGGGTGGGCGGAAAAACTGTTTTTT.

The rearrangement joins TRBV19 to TRBJ1-2; D possibly corresponds to TRBD1 (5 bases). The V gene's germline CDR1 is LNHDA and CDR2 SQIVND (reference sequence). V gave up 6 bases and J gave up 3 bases, with 17 bases separating them. The CDR3 extends over 15 amino acids. CDR3 in amino acids: CASSSRERGDYGYTF. In nucleotides, the CDR3 is TGTGCCAGTAGCTCGAGGGAGCGGGGCGACTATGGCTACACCTTC. Based on the CDR3 plus reference TRBV19 and TRBJ1-2, the full variable domain is DGGITQSPKYLFRKEGQNVTLSCEQNLNHDAMYWYRQDPGQGLRLIYYSQIVNDFQKGDIAEGYSVSREKKESFPLTVTSAQKNPTAFYLCASSSRERGDYGYTFGSGTRLTVV.

The DNA for the CDR3 is TGTGCCAGCAGGTCGGGGGGCGGGGATACGCAGTATTTT. Encoded protein: CASRSGGGDTQYF. The chain has TRBV7-2 and TRBJ2-3, with a possible D match to TRBD2 (7 bases). This CDR3 spans 13 amino acids. V was trimmed by 6 bases and J by 6 bases, leaving 13 bases between them. Germline values: CDR1 SGHTA, CDR2 FQGNSA.

The rearrangement joins TRBV7-9 to TRBJ1-2; 8 bases map to TRBD1. CDR3 size: 15 residues. Germline values: CDR1 SEHNR, CDR2 FQNEAQ (reference sequence). J lost 1 base, V lost 3 bases, and 4 bases had no gene match. CDR3 sequence (DNA): TGTGCCAGCAGCTTGTCAGGGGGCCTTAACTATGGCTACACCTTC. This encodes CASSLSGGLNYGYTF.

The V and J genes are TRBV3-1 (or the pseudogene TRBV3-2) and TRBJ2-3, with a tentative D call TRBD2 (7 bases). V lost 4 bases and J lost 4, with 15 bases in between. The CDR3 consists of 15 residues. The V gene's germline CDR1 is LGHDT and CDR2 YNNKEL (reference sequence). The CDR3 coding sequence is TGTGCCAGCAGCCGAGAGGGGGGGCCCGCAGATACGCAGTATTTT. Its protein is CASSREGGPADTQYF.

The genes are TRBV7-9 and TRBJ1-3; no reliable D call. The V and J ends lost 0 bases and 8 bases respectively, with 26 bases between them. From germline, CDR1 is SEHNR and CDR2 FQNEAQ (reference sequence). The CDR3 has 19 amino acids. CDR3 nucleotide sequence: TGTGCCAGCAGCTTAGCCCCCTCCTACAGCAGGAGGTATTTAGACACCATATATTTT. Its translation is CASSLAPSYSRRYLDTIYF.

The chain couples TRBV6-1 to TRBJ2-7; 10 bases map to TRBD2. J gave up 2 bases and V 3 bases, and 7 bases lay outside the gene matches. This CDR3 spans 16 amino acids. Germline CDR1 MNHNS, CDR2 SASEGT. CDR3 protein: CASSDVLAGGPYEQYF. CDR3 nucleotide sequence: TGTGCCAGCAGTGATGTATTAGCGGGAGGACCCTACGAGCAGTACTTC.

This clone was detected only a few times. The chain couples TRBV9 to TRBJ2-3, with a possible D match to TRBD2 (5 bases). V lost 2 bases and J 3 bases, leaving 16 bases between the germline ends. The CDR3 has 16 residues. CDR1 and CDR2 from the germline V gene are SGDLS and YYNGEE. The CDR3 is CASSVYYESGTDTQYF. In DNA, the CDR3 is TGTGCCAGCAGCGTCTATTACGAATCGGGGACAGATACGCAGTATTTT.

This clone was recorded only once. V and J are TRBV6-1 and TRBJ2-3, with TRBD2 matching over 9 bases. The V gene end was trimmed by 1 base and the J gene end by 4 bases; junction bases not matched to a gene: 9. Germline V gene lookup returns CDR1 MNHNS and CDR2 SASEGT. The CDR3 totals 17 residues. CDR3 nucleotides: TGTGCCAGCAGTGAAGATCTAGCGGGGAGAGTCGCAGATACGCAGTATTTT. This encodes CASSEDLAGRVADTQYF.

The chain combines TRBV5-6 with TRBJ1-2; the D gene is possibly TRBD1 (5 bases). The CDR3 length is 14 residues. The germline V and J ends were trimmed by 6 bases and 8 bases, with 20 bases remaining between them. Looked up from germline, CDR1 is SGHDT and CDR2 is YYEEEE. The CDR3 DNA reads TGTGCCAGCACCATCTTGGGGCTTACGGACGGCTACACCTTC. Translating gives CASTILGLTDGYTF.

The chain couples TRBV6-1 to TRBJ1-6; D is unresolved. With 1 base removed from V and 6 bases from J, the gap between germline ends came to 16 bases. Germline V CDR1 and CDR2: MNHNS, SASEGT. This CDR3 spans 17 amino acids. The CDR3 here is CASSEVATPPSNSPLHF. CDR3 nucleotides: TGTGCCAGCAGTGAAGTTGCCACACCGCCATCTAATTCACCCCTCCACTTT.

The chain joins TRBV19 to TRBJ2-2; 7 nucleotides align to TRBD1. Per germline, CDR1 LNHDA and CDR2 SQIVND (reference sequence). The length of the CDR3 is 16 residues. Trimming at V came to 7 bases and at J to 0 bases, leaving 8 bases not matched to a gene. For the CDR3, the DNA is TGTGCCAGTACCCCAACCGGGACAGCGAACACCGGGGAGCTGTTTTTT. Translation: CASTPTGTANTGELFF.

V usage is TRBV27 and J usage is TRBJ1-1, with 11 positions matching TRBD1. This CDR3 is built from 16 residues. Trimming at V came to 5 bases and at J to 0 bases, leaving 5 bases not matched to a gene. Germline V gives CDR1 MNHEY, CDR2 SMNVEV (reference sequence). CDR3 region: CASSRTGGLMNTEAFF. The CDR3 DNA is TGTGCCAGCAGTCGGACAGGGGGCCTCATGAACACTGAAGCTTTCTTT.

J is TRBJ1-1 and V is TRBV4-3; TRBD1 is a possible D gene (6 bases). Trimming removed 0 bases from V and 0 bases from J, with 11 bases in between. This CDR3 is built from 16 residues. CDR1 is LGHNA, CDR2 YSLEER, per germline. CDR3: CASSQDPGALNTEAFF. In DNA, the CDR3 is TGCGCCAGCAGCCAAGATCCAGGGGCCTTGAACACTGAAGCTTTCTTT.

This clone has only a few counts. The gene calls are TRBV3-1 (or the pseudogene TRBV3-2) and TRBJ1-6; D is unresolved. The CDR3 consists of 17 residues. Trimming pared 2 bases from V and 0 bases from J, leaving 11 bases between. Germline V gives CDR1 LGHDT, CDR2 YNNKEL (reference sequence). Here the CDR3 reads CASSQTGGSSYNSPLHF. The CDR3 coding sequence is TGTGCCAGCAGCCAAACCGGCGGGAGCTCCTATAATTCACCCCTCCACTTT.

The chain recombines TRBV6-5 with TRBJ2-7; a weak D match, TRBD2 (6 bases). The CDR3 is 12 amino acids. Germline loops: CDR1 MNHEY, CDR2 SVGAGI. Trimming took off 2 bases at V and 6 bases at J, with 8 bases between the two ends. CDR3 DNA: TGTGCCAGCAGTTACCCCGGGGGCGAGCAGTACTTC. It yields the protein CASSYPGGEQYF.

The chain links TRBV30 to TRBJ1-5; D unclear. Per germline, CDR1 GTSNPN and CDR2 SVGIG (reference sequence). This CDR3 contains 14 residues. Deletions cut 0 bases from V and 0 bases from J, with 6 bases between. CDR3: CAWSVHSSNQPQHF. CDR3 nucleotide sequence: TGTGCCTGGAGTGTACACAGTAGCAATCAGCCCCAGCATTTT.

The chain has TRBV2 and TRBJ1-1; D not resolved. The CDR3 sequence is 12 residues long. Trimming shortened V by 8 bases and J by 7 bases, and 14 bases separated the two germline ends. CDR1 and CDR2 (germline): SNHLY, FYNNEI. The CDR3 here is CASLARSYEAFF. CDR3 in DNA: TGTGCCAGCCTAGCACGGAGTTATGAAGCTTTCTTT.

The rearrangement uses TRBV18 and TRBJ2-2, with unresolved D. The CDR3 length is 16 residues. Germline loops: CDR1 KGHSH, CDR2 LQKENI. V dropped 0 bases and J dropped 2 bases, with 10 bases sitting between them. CDR3 sequence: CASSPPNYINTGELFF. CDR3 DNA: TGTGCCAGCTCACCACCGAATTACATTAACACCGGGGAGCTGTTTTTT.

V is TRBV29-1 and J is TRBJ2-7, with 9 bases aligning to TRBD1. Trimming at V came to 6 bases and at J to 5 bases, leaving 8 bases not matched to a gene. CDR3 length equals 13 residues. Germline loops: CDR1 SQVTM, CDR2 ANQGSEA. The CDR3 coding sequence is TGCAGCGTAGCTACAGGGGGCATCGACGAGCAGTACTTC. Encoded protein: CSVATGGIDEQYF.

The rearrangement uses TRBV7-3 and TRBJ2-3, with no clear D. The CDR3 length is 12 residues. CDR1 and CDR2 (germline): SGHTA, FQGTGA. Trimming took 8 bases from V and 2 from J, leaving 8 bases between them. The CDR3 DNA follows: TGTGCCAGCGGGCCCGACACAGATACGCAGTATTTT. Residues: CASGPDTDTQYF.

The chain recombines TRBV30 with TRBJ1-6; the D gene is possibly TRBD1 (5 bases). This CDR3 has 12 amino acids. CDR1 is GTSNPN and CDR2 is SVGIG in the germline V gene (reference sequence). The germline V and J ends were trimmed by 4 bases and 10 bases, with 11 bases remaining between them. CDR3 sequence reads: CAWNQGKSPLHF. The CDR3 region has the DNA TGTGCCTGGAATCAGGGAAAATCACCCCTCCACTTT. The full variable domain, in which reference TRBV30 and TRBJ1-6 provide the parts outside the CDR3, is SQTIHQWPATLVQPVGSPLSLECTVEGTSNPNLYWYRQAAGRGLQLLFYSVGIGQISSEVPQNLSASRPQDRQFILSSKKLLLSDSGFYLCAWNQGKSPLHFGNGTRLTVT.

This clone was seen once. V and J are TRBV6-6 and TRBJ1-2, with D possibly TRBD1 on 5 matching bases. The CDR3 runs 15 residues. V was clipped by 4 bases and J by 5 bases, with 17 bases between them. Germline V gene sequence: CDR1 MNHNY, CDR2 SVGAGI (reference sequence). The CDR3 DNA sequence: TGTGCCAGCAGTTCCCGGGTAAGGGGCGATTATGGCTACACCTTC. This translates into CASSSRVRGDYGYTF.

V gene TRBV30 combines with J gene TRBJ1-2, with D possibly matching TRBD1 (5 bases). The V and J ends lost 2 bases and 1 base respectively, with 29 bases between them. The CDR3 has 20 residues. CDR1 GTSNPN and CDR2 SVGIG come from the germline V gene (reference sequence). The CDR3 reads CAWSPRHLAGQPSYNYGYTF. The CDR3 coding sequence is TGTGCCTGGAGTCCGAGGCATTTGGCAGGGCAGCCATCCTATAACTATGGCTACACCTTC.

This clone showed up just once. No DNA is shown, since the ends of the CDR3 on it are uncertain; the CDR3 is the one TCRdb lists. This chain joins TRBV2 and TRBJ2-2; the listed D gene, TRBD2, was not tested against the DNA. The CDR3 region is 16 residues in length, termini included. Germline CDR1 is SNHLY and CDR2 is FYNNEI. CDR3 protein: CASSILGARNTGELFF.